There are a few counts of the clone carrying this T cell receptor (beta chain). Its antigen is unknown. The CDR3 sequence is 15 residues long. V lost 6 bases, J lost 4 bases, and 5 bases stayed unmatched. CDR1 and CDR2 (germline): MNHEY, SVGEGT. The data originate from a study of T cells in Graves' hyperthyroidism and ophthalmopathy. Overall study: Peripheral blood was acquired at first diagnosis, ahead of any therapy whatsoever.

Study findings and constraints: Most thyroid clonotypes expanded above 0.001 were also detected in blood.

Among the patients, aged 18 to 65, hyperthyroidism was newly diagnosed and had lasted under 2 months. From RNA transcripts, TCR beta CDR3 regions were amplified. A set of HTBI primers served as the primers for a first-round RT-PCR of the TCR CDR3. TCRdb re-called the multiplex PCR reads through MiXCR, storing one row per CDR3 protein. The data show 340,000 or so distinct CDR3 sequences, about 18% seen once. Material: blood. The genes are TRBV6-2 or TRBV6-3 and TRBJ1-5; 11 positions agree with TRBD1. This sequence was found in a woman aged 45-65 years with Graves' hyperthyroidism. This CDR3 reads CASRFGTGGNQPQHF. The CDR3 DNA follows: TGTGCCAGCAGATTCGGGACAGGGGGTAATCAGCCCCAGCATTTT.